This T cell receptor beta chain is drawn from a study of blood T cells in healthy people across ages. With a J-beta primer mix and a sample-barcoded 5' primer, a second PCR ran roughly 6 to 11 cycles. The template-switch adaptor was a 5' adaptor with 12 random nucleotides. It tagged each cDNA molecule. There were at least 2.5 million CDR3-containing paired-end reads obtained from each sample. A single record per CDR3 protein comes from TCRdb applying MiXCR to the 5' RACE reads. The sample contains 700,000 to 900,000 distinct CDR3 sequences, 25% to 30% of which appear only once. A minimum of 7 million PBMCs was isolated per sample. The CDR3 runs 10 residues. V shed 7 bases, J shed 5 bases, and the junction held 0 bases outside the gene matches. CDR1 SQVTM and CDR2 ANQGSEA come from the germline V gene. The same data also contributed to another study, on T cells of mothers and their children. That investigation notes: Within related and unrelated pairs, thymic selection shapes TCR recombination output in a similar way.

This clonotype was sampled from a boy aged 10-17 years in good health. Input material: blood. J is TRBJ2-3 and V is TRBV29-1; 7 nucleotides line up with TRBD2. The CDR3 DNA is TGCAGCGGGGAGGGAGATACGCAGTATTTT. Its protein is CSGEGDTQYF.